A selection of T cell receptor beta chains follows, all from one sample in a study of siplizumab effects on memory and regulatory T cells. Libraries were prepared by immunoSEQ multiplex PCR; TCRdb keeps only in-frame clonotypes and omits some of them. The sample carries about 120,000 clones, about 94% recorded once. Sequencing input: non-Treg CD4+ T cells sorted from blood. The receptors were sampled from a human donor in good health. Both conserved end residues are part of each CDR3. A D gene is named only where the DNA matches it firmly. Some rows have no size entry. The others give once, few or many, or a class for an expanded clone.

length	J	D	V	size	DNA	CDR3
14	TRBJ1-1	NA	TRBV27	few	TGTGCCAGCAGTTTCCAGGGAGGGAACACTGAAGCTTTCTTT	CASSFQGGNTEAFF
12	TRBJ2-7	NA	TRBV28	NA	TGTGCCAGCAGCGGTTCGTGGGTCGAGCAGTACTTC	CASSGSWVEQYF
18	TRBJ2-1	TRBD2	TRBV4-1	few	TGCGCCAGCAGCCAACTCGGGCTAGCGGCAATCTCCTACAATGAGCAGTTCTTC	CASSQLGLAAISYNEQFF
13	TRBJ2-1	NA	TRBV19	NA	TGTGCCAGTAGCCCCCCACTGTACAATGAGCAGTTCTTC	CASSPPLYNEQFF
13	TRBJ2-1	NA	TRBV7-9	NA	TGTGCCAGCAGCTTTAGTAGGCGAGACTGCCAGTTCTTC	CASSFSRRDCQFF
11	TRBJ2-7	NA	TRBV20-1	NA	TGCAGTGCTATCGGGGCGTACGAGCAGTACTTC	CSAIGAYEQYF
17	TRBJ1-5	NA	TRBV7-2	NA	TGTGCCAGCAGCGCCTTTTATGTCGGTAGGAGCAATCAGCCCCAGCATTTT	CASSAFYVGRSNQPQHF
13	TRBJ1-2	NA	TRBV15	NA	TGTGCCACCAGCAGAGATACTAGGGAAGGCTACACCTTC	CATSRDTREGYTF
9	TRBJ1-6	NA	TRBV6-1	NA	TGTGCCGGAAATTCACCCCTCCACTTT	CAGNSPLHF
15	TRBJ2-1	TRBD2	TRBV18	NA	TGTGCCAGCTCACCCCAGACTAGCGGGAGTAATGAGCAGTTCTTC	CASSPQTSGSNEQFF
14	TRBJ2-7	TRBD1	TRBV9	NA	TGTGCCAGCAGCGTGGGACAGGGAGGCTACGAGCAGTACTTC	CASSVGQGGYEQYF
11	TRBJ1-1	NA	TRBV30	NA	TGTGCCTGGAGTGCCCCAGGTGAAGCTTTCTTT	CAWSAPGEAFF
13	TRBJ1-1	TRBD1	TRBV10-3	few	TGTGCCATCAGTGGGGGACAGGCGGCTGAAGCTTTCTTT	CAISGGQAAEAFF
14	TRBJ1-5	NA	TRBV18	NA	TGTGCCAGCTCACCACCCTATAGCAATCAGCCCCAGCATTTT	CASSPPYSNQPQHF
14	TRBJ2-1	TRBD2	TRBV6-6	once	TGTGCCAGCAGAGGACTAGCGTCTTACAATGAGCAGTTCTTC	CASRGLASYNEQFF
15	TRBJ2-3	NA	TRBV4-2	NA	TGTGCCAGCAGCCAAAGCCCTAGGGCCGAGGATACGCAGTATTTT	CASSQSPRAEDTQYF
14	TRBJ2-6	NA	TRBV5-1	NA	TGCGCCAGCAACCTTGTCACTGGGGCCAACGTCCTGACTTTC	CASNLVTGANVLTF
15	TRBJ2-7	NA	TRBV5-1	few	TGCGCCAGCAGCTTGGATACCGGGGCTACGTACGAGCAGTACTTC	CASSLDTGATYEQYF
13	TRBJ2-4	TRBD1	TRBV27	NA	TGTGCCAGCAGCGTCGACAGGGTGAACATTCAGTACTTC	CASSVDRVNIQYF
17	TRBJ2-1	TRBD2	TRBV7-2	once	TGTGCCAGCAGCTTATGGGGGACTAGCGGCTCCTACAATGAGCAGTTCTTC	CASSLWGTSGSYNEQFF
15	TRBJ2-1	NA	TRBV7-3	once	TGTGCCAGCAGCTCCGATCCCCGGGGTTGGGATGAGCAGTTCTTC	CASSSDPRGWDEQFF
13	TRBJ1-1	NA	TRBV29-1	few	TGCAGAGCTGACAGAGCGATGAACACTGAAGCTTTCTTT	CRADRAMNTEAFF
14	TRBJ1-1	NA	TRBV7-9	NA	TGTGCCAGCAGCTCCGTCCGGGGCGAGTATGAAGCTTTCTTT	CASSSVRGEYEAFF
12	TRBJ1-2	TRBD1	TRBV5-1	NA	TGCGCCAGCAGCACCGACAGGGATGGCTACACCTTC	CASSTDRDGYTF
16	TRBJ2-1	NA	TRBV7-2	NA	TGTGCCAGCAGACAAAAGCAGAGTATACCCTACAATGAGCAGTTCTTC	CASRQKQSIPYNEQFF
14	TRBJ1-2	NA	TRBV2	NA	TGTGCCAGCAGTGAGCGGGGGCGAGGGTATGGCTACACCTTC	CASSERGRGYGYTF
14	TRBJ2-1	TRBD2	TRBV19	NA	TGTGCCAGCCGGGGACTAGCGGGTGGCGATGAGCAGTTCTTC	CASRGLAGGDEQFF
13	TRBJ2-3	NA	TRBV5-1	NA	TGCGCCAGCAGAGACAGCCTCACAGATACGCAGTATTTT	CASRDSLTDTQYF
14	TRBJ2-3	NA	TRBV19	NA	TGTGCCAGTAAGTCTGAAGCCGGCACAGATACGCAGTATTTT	CASKSEAGTDTQYF
16	TRBJ2-7	NA	TRBV5-1	NA	TGCGCCAGCAGCTTGGAATACGGGGGGCGTGGCTACGAGCAGTACTTC	CASSLEYGGRGYEQYF
15	TRBJ2-3	NA	TRBV10-1	NA	TGCGCCAGCAGTGAGAGGGTAGCGTGGGGAGATACGCAGTATTTT	CASSERVAWGDTQYF
17	TRBJ1-4	NA	TRBV21-1	NA	TGTGCCAGCAGCCCGCGGAGAACGAATCGCTTTAATGAAAAACTGTTTTTT	CASSPRRTNRFNEKLFF
14	TRBJ1-1	NA	TRBV19	NA	TGTGCCAGTAGTGGGAAGGTTCTGAACACTGAAGCTTTCTTT	CASSGKVLNTEAFF
12	TRBJ2-7	TRBD1	TRBV10-3	few	TGTGCCATACGGGACAGCTCCTACGAGCAGTACTTC	CAIRDSSYEQYF
17	TRBJ1-1	NA	TRBV4-1	NA	TGCGCCAGCAGCTTCCACCGACAGAGGGCAAGAAACACTGAAGCTTTCTTT	CASSFHRQRARNTEAFF
14	TRBJ1-1	NA	TRBV18	NA	TGTGCCAGCTCAACCACCGGCAGCAACACTGAAGCTTTCTTT	CASSTTGSNTEAFF
15	TRBJ1-2	TRBD1	TRBV5-1	NA	TGCGCCAGCAGCCCCGGGGACAGGGTCACCTATGGCTACACCTTC	CASSPGDRVTYGYTF
14	TRBJ2-7	TRBD2	TRBV5-1	NA	TGCGCCAGCAGCTTGGGCGGGGGTGGCCTCGAGCAGTACTTC	CASSLGGGGLEQYF
13	TRBJ1-5	NA	TRBV5-5	NA	TGTGCCAGCAGCCAACAGCGCAATCAGCCCCAGCATTTT	CASSQQRNQPQHF
13	TRBJ1-4	TRBD1	TRBV29-1	NA	TGCAGCGTTACGAAGGGGGCGCCGAAAAAACTGTTTTTT	CSVTKGAPKKLFF
14	TRBJ2-7	TRBD2	TRBV9	once	TGTGCCAGCAGCGCCGGGACTAGGTTTTTCGAGCAGTACTTC	CASSAGTRFFEQYF
15	TRBJ2-1	TRBD1	TRBV7-9	NA	TGTGCCAGCAGCTTTGGCGACAGGGTAAGCAATGAGCAGTTCTTC	CASSFGDRVSNEQFF
13	TRBJ1-2	TRBD1	TRBV6-1	NA	TGTGCCAGCAGTGAAGGGACAGGGTACGGCTACACCTTC	CASSEGTGYGYTF
15	TRBJ2-7	TRBD1	TRBV5-1	NA	TGCGCCAGCAGCTCCCCCGGGACAGGTCCCTACGAGCAGTACTTC	CASSSPGTGPYEQYF
13	TRBJ2-7	NA	TRBV5-1	NA	TGCGCCAGCAACTCAGGGTCGACATACGAGCAGTACTTC	CASNSGSTYEQYF